A single sample is the source of the 10 T cell receptor beta chains below, sequenced in a study of T cell responses to AZD1222 COVID-19 vaccine (TCRdb year 2021). In the paper's terms, the time point label means: baseline before first vaccination. The library was generated by the immunoSEQ multiplex PCR assay. TCRdb carries this immuneACCESS record with in-frame sequences only. Its versions omit some clonotypes, under half of them owing to an unresolved V gene in the studies checked, with the rest unexplained. The sample table lists about 160,000 clones, nearly 90% of them with a count of one. The top ten clonotypes cover about 4.7% of the sample. The material sequenced was peripheral blood, taken on day 0 of AZD1222 vaccination. Every receptor here comes from an adult in good health.

This clone was counted a few times. The chain has TRBV18 and TRBJ1-2; D is perhaps TRBD1 (5 bases). Germline V lookup: CDR1 KGHSH, CDR2 LQKENI. The CDR3 runs 15 residues. V was clipped by 3 bases and J by 2 bases, with 13 bases between them. The CDR3 is CASSPRGTSNYGYTF. DNA for the CDR3: TGTGCCAGCTCACCGCGGGGCACCTCGAACTATGGCTACACCTTC.

The sample holds one count of this clone. Other DNA sequences from this sample encode an identical CDR3 as well. V gene TRBV12-3 or TRBV12-4 combines with J gene TRBJ2-1; D is unresolved. The CDR3 covers 12 residues. Trimming left V 2 bases short and J 6 bases short, with 5 bases between. The CDR3 DNA is TGTGCCAGCAGTTTATTCGGCAATGAGCAGTTCTTC. Translated, it gives CASSLFGNEQFF.

The V gene is TRBV30, the J gene TRBJ1-2; D unresolved. The germline V and J ends were trimmed by 5 bases and 4 bases, with 8 bases remaining between them. Germline V CDR1 and CDR2: GTSNPN, SVGIG (reference sequence). The CDR3 is 11 amino acids. In DNA, the CDR3 is TGTGCCTGGCAGGAACCCTATGGCTACACCTTC. It yields the protein CAWQEPYGYTF.

V is TRBV9 and J is TRBJ2-6; TRBD2 is a possible D gene (5 bases). Germline loops: CDR1 SGDLS, CDR2 YYNGEE. With 0 bases removed from V and 0 bases from J, the gap between germline ends came to 10 bases. The CDR3 is 17 amino acids. CDR3 sequence (DNA): TGTGCCAGCAGCGTAGTAGGACTGAGCTCTGGGGCCAACGTCCTGACTTTC. This translates into CASSVVGLSSGANVLTF.

V usage is TRBV7-9 and J usage is TRBJ2-3, with 10 bases identical to TRBD2. The CDR3 totals 15 residues. The V gene end was trimmed by 5 bases and the J gene end by 5 bases; junction bases not matched to a gene: 7. Looked up from germline, CDR1 is SEHNR and CDR2 is FQNEAQ (reference sequence). CDR3 sequence reads: CASSLLAGVGDTQYF. CDR3 DNA sequence: TGTGCCAGCAGCCTGCTAGCGGGAGTGGGAGATACGCAGTATTTT.

CDR3 sequence reads: CASSPFRGTYNSPLHF. CDR3 bases: TGTGCCAGCAGCCCGTTTAGGGGAACCTATAATTCACCCCTCCACTTT. The chain carries TRBV14 and TRBJ1-6; D is perhaps TRBD1 (5 bases). The CDR3 is made up of 16 amino acids. V shed 4 bases and J shed 2 bases, with 12 bases lying between them. The germline V gene has CDR1 SGHDN and CDR2 FVKESK.

The J gene is TRBJ1-2, the V gene TRBV7-2; tentative D call: TRBD1 (5 bases). The germline V gene has CDR1 SGHTA and CDR2 FQGNSA. The CDR3 loop spans 14 amino acids. With 0 bases removed from V and 8 bases from J, the gap between germline ends came to 13 bases. In nucleotides, the CDR3 is TGTGCCAGCAGCTTAGCAACAGGCGGGTACGGCTACACCTTC. Amino acid sequence: CASSLATGGYGYTF. The whole variable domain, remainder taken from reference TRBV7-2 and TRBJ1-2, is GAGVSQSPSNKVTEKGKDVELRCDPISGHTALYWYRQSLGQGLEFLIYFQGNSAPDKSGLPSDRFSAERTGGSVSTLTIQRTQQEDSAVYLCASSLATGGYGYTFGSGTRLTVV.

In this sample, this clone turned up a few times. The V and J genes are TRBV23-1 and TRBJ1-2; 10 bases fit TRBD1. TRBV23-1 is an ORF for which the function is uncertain. This CDR3 comprises 17 residues. After removal of 4 bases from V and 7 bases from J, the junction contained 15 bases not matched to a gene. CDR3 nucleotides: TGCGCCAGCAGTCTTCACGGGACAGGGGTGTGTAGTGGTGGCTACACCTTC. Its protein is CASSLHGTGVCSGGYTF.

The V call is TRBV7-9, the J call TRBJ1-3, with D maybe TRBD1 (5 bases). V lost 1 base, J lost 8 bases, and 12 bases lay in between. This CDR3 is built from 14 residues. The germline gives CDR1 SEHNR, CDR2 FQNEAQ (reference sequence). CDR3 bases: TGTGCCAGCAGCTTAGTGACAGTTATAGACACCATATATTTT. As protein: CASSLVTVIDTIYF.

In DNA, the CDR3 is TGTGCCAGCAGATCCCGGTGGAACACTGAAGCTTTCTTT. Protein product: CASRSRWNTEAFF. The rearrangement links TRBV12-3 or TRBV12-4 to TRBJ1-1, with D hard to call. The CDR3 runs 13 residues. Trimming cost V 6 bases and J 1 base, with 9 bases left between them.